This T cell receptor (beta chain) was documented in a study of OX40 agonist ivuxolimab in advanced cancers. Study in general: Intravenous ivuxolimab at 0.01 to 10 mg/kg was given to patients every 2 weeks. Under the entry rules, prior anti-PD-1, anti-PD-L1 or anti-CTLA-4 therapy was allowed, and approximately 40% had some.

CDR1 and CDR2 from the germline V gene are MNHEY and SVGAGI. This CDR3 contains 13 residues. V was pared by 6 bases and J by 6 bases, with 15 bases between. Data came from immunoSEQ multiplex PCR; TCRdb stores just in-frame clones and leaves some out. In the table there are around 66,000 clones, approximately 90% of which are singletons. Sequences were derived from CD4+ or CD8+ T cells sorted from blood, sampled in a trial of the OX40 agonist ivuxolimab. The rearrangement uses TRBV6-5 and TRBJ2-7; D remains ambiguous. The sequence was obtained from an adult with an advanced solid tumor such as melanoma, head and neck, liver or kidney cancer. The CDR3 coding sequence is TGTGCCAGCAGCCTTGGACGGATTACCGAGCAGTACTTC. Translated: CASSLGRITEQYF.